This T cell receptor beta chain was identified during a study of blood T cell repertoires in COVID-19. Profiled with immunoSEQ multiplex PCR; TCRdb holds only in-frame clones, not every one. The data show some 200,000 clones, 70% to 85% seen once. This clonotype was sampled from a woman aged 50 to 65 who had recovered from COVID-19. Sequencing input: PBMCs or T cells enriched from blood (not recorded which).

The CDR3 bases are TGTGCCAGCAGCTTAGGGACAGGGGGGGGAGAAAAACTGTTTTTT. The encoded protein is CASSLGTGGGEKLFF. The gene calls are TRBV7-2 and TRBJ1-4; 10 bases agree with TRBD1. The V gene end was trimmed by 1 base and the J gene end by 8 bases; junction bases not matched to a gene: 4. CDR3 length: 15 residues. Per the germline V gene, CDR1 is SGHTA and CDR2 is FQGNSA. Using reference TRBV7-2 and TRBJ1-4 for the parts outside the CDR3, the full variable domain is GAGVSQSPSNKVTEKGKDVELRCDPISGHTALYWYRQSLGQGLEFLIYFQGNSAPDKSGLPSDRFSAERTGGSVSTLTIQRTQQEDSAVYLCASSLGTGGGEKLFFGSGTQLSVL.